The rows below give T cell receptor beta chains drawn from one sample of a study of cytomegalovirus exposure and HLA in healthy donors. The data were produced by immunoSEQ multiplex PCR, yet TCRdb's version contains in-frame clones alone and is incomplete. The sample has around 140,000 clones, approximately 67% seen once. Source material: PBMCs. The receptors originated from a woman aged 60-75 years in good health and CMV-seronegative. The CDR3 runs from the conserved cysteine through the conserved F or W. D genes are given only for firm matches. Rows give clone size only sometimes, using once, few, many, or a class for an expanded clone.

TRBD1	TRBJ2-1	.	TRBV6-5	TGTGCCAGCGCCAATACAGGGGGCGCCCACAATGAGCAGTTCTTC	CASANTGGAHNEQFF
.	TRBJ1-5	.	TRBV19	TGTGCCAGTAGTAGCCCCGGGACTCCCGACGACCAGCCCCAGCATTTT	CASSSPGTPDDQPQHF
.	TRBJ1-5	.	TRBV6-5	TGTGCCAGCAGTTACTCGACGAGGGGGGGTAATCGGCCCCAGCATTTT	CASSYSTRGGNRPQHF
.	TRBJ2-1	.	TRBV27	TGTGCCAGCAGTTTATTGTTGGCGGACAATGAGCAGTTCTTC	CASSLLLADNEQFF
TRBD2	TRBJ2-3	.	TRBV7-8	TGTGCCAGCAGCTTAGGGGGACTAGCGGCTAGCACAGATACGCAGTATTTT	CASSLGGLAASTDTQYF
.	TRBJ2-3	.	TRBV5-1	TGCGCCAGCAGCTTGGTTAGTCGGGGCACAGATACGCAGTATTTT	CASSLVSRGTDTQYF
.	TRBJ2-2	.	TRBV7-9	TGTGCCAGCAGCACCGAGGACAGTATCACCACCGGGGAGCTGTTTTTT	CASSTEDSITTGELFF
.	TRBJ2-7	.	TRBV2	TGTGCCAGCAGTGAGAGGCTCGAGCAGTACTTC	CASSERLEQYF
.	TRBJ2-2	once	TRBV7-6	TGTGCCAGCAGCTTAAGGGGCACCGGGGAGCTGTTTTTT	CASSLRGTGELFF
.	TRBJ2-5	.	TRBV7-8	TGTGCCAGCAGTACAGGTCAAGAGACCCAGTACTTC	CASSTGQETQYF
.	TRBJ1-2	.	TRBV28	TGTGCCAGCAGTCCACACAGGGACTATGGCTACACCTTC	CASSPHRDYGYTF
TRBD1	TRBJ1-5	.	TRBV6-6	TGTGCCAGCAGCAGCCCGACAGGGAGCGGGGGCCAGCCCCAGCATTTT	CASSSPTGSGGQPQHF
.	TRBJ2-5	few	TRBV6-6	TGTGCCAGCAGGGCCGGCTCGTACGGGTTCCAAGAGACCCAGTACTTC	CASRAGSYGFQETQYF
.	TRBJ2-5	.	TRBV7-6	TGTGCCAGCAGCTTAGGGGGAGGCCAAGAGACCCAGTACTTC	CASSLGGGQETQYF
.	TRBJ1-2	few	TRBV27	TGTGCCACCGGAGGGGCTGTGGGGGGCTACACCTTC	CATGGAVGGYTF
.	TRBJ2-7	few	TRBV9	TGTGCCAGCGGCAGGGGGGACTACGAGCAGTACTTC	CASGRGDYEQYF
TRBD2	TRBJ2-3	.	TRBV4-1	TGCGCCAGCAGCCAAGATGGAACTAGCGGGATCTCAGATACGCAGTATTTT	CASSQDGTSGISDTQYF
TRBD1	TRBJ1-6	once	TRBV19	TGTGCCAGTAGTAGGGAATCAACAGGGGGATTCGGTTCACCCCTCCACTTT	CASSRESTGGFGSPLHF
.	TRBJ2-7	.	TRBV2	TGTGCCAGCAGTGAGGAAACAAGGAGCTCCTACGAGCAGTACTTC	CASSEETRSSYEQYF
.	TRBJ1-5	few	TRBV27	TGTGCCAGCAGTTTATGGGGCAGAAATCAGCCCCAGCATTTT	CASSLWGRNQPQHF
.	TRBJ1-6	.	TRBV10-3	TGTGCCATCAGTGGTCGACAAGGGGATAATTCACCCCTCCACTTT	CAISGRQGDNSPLHF
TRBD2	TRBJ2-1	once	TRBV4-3	TGCGCCAGCAGCCAACTAGCGGGAGACGGTGAGCAGTTCTTC	CASSQLAGDGEQFF
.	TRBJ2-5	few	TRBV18	TGTGCCAGCTCACCGACAGAACGAGAGACCCAGTACTTC	CASSPTERETQYF
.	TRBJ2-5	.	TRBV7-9	TGTGCCAGCAGCTTAGGCCAGAACCAAGAGACCCAGTACTTC	CASSLGQNQETQYF
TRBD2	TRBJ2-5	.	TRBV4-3	TGCGCCAGCAGCCAAGGGACTAGCGGGGATCAAGAGACCCAGTACTTC	CASSQGTSGDQETQYF
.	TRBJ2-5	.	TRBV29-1	TGCAGCGTTGAGGGCACTTGGACCCAGTACTTC	CSVEGTWTQYF
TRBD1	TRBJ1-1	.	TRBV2	TGTGCCAGCAGTGAATGGGGACAGTTGGCCGACATGAACACTGAAGCTTTCTTT	CASSEWGQLADMNTEAFF
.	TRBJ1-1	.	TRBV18	TGTGCCAGCTCACCAGAGGCCTCTTCGAACACTGAAGCTTTCTTT	CASSPEASSNTEAFF
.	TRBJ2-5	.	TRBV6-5	TGTGCCAGCAGAGGGAGTGGGGAGACCCAGTACTTC	CASRGSGETQYF
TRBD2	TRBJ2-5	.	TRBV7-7	TGTGCTAGCAGTCCCAGCGGGGGGGCGTCAGAGACCCAGTACTTC	CASSPSGGASETQYF
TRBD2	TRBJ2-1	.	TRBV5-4	TGTGCCAGCAGTAAGATAGCGGGAGGGCCCAACAATGAGCAGTTCTTC	CASSKIAGGPNNEQFF
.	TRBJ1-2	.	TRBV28	TGTGCCAGCAGTTCCCCGGGACACCCATCTAACTATGGCTACACCTTC	CASSSPGHPSNYGYTF
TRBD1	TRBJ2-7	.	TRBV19	TGTGCCAGTAGTAGCGGGACAGGGTCCCACGAGCAGTACTTC	CASSSGTGSHEQYF
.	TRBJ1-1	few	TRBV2	TGTGCCAGCAGTGACCAGGGAGGGATCGCTGAAGCTTTCTTT	CASSDQGGIAEAFF
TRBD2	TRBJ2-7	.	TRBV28	TGTGCCAGCAGCCTTAGCGGGAGAGGGTCCTACGAGCAGTACTTC	CASSLSGRGSYEQYF
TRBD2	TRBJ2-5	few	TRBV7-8	TGTGCCAGCAGCCTTAGCGGGGCGGGGACCCAGTACTTC	CASSLSGAGTQYF
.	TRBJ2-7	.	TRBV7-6	TGTGCCAGCAGCTTACGCGAGGGTTCCTACGAGCAGTACTTC	CASSLREGSYEQYF
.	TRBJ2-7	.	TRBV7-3	TGTGCCAGCAGCTCATCAAGACTAGTTCCTTACGAGCAGTACTTC	CASSSSRLVPYEQYF
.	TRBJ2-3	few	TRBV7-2	TGTGCCAGCAGCTTAGACCGGGGAGATACGCAGTATTTT	CASSLDRGDTQYF
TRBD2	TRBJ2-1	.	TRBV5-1	TGCGCCCTAAGATGGGGGAGACTAGCGGGAGGGCCCTGGGACAATGAGCAGTTCTTC	CALRWGRLAGGPWDNEQFF
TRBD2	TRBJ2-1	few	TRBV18	TGTATTTCGTGGGAGGGCCCAGCCTACAATGAGCAGTTCTTC	CISWEGPAYNEQFF
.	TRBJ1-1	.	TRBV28	TGTGCCAGCAGTTTATGGGCAGGCGCTGAAGCTTTCTTT	CASSLWAGAEAFF
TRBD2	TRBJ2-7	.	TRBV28	TGTGCCAGCCAGGGAGGGCTATACGAGCAGTACTTC	CASQGGLYEQYF